The 26 T cell receptor beta chains reported below all come from one sample, sequenced in a study of T cell responses to AZD1222 COVID-19 vaccine (dated by TCRdb to 2020 to 2022). Reading the label with the study, this specimen's time point is: baseline before first vaccination. Libraries came from the immunoSEQ multiplex PCR assay. As stored in TCRdb, this immuneACCESS dataset retains in-frame rearrangements with V and J assigned. A fraction of the clones does not appear; measured against another copy, unresolved V genes explain less than half of the discrepancy, and the remainder lacks a known reason. The sample table records roughly 200,000 clones; around 88% of these occur just once. Of the sample, 7.7% falls within the top ten clones. The sample here was peripheral blood, taken on day 0 of AZD1222 vaccination. The receptors here all came from an adult in good health.

The chain recombines TRBV3-1 (or the pseudogene TRBV3-2) with TRBJ1-6, with a weak D call TRBD1 (6 bases). Germline assignment: CDR1 LGHDT and CDR2 YNNKEL (reference sequence). V shed 2 bases and J shed 3 bases, with 8 bases lying between them. The length of the CDR3 is 15 residues. CDR3 DNA: TGTGCCAGCAGCCAAAGGGACAACTATAATTCACCCCTCCACTTT. Encoded protein: CASSQRDNYNSPLHF.

This rearrangement joins TRBV9 to TRBJ2-2; 7 bases agree with TRBD2. Germline loops: CDR1 SGDLS, CDR2 YYNGEE. CDR3 length: 16 residues. V lost 3 bases to trimming and J lost 6 bases; unmatched junction nucleotides: 11. The CDR3 sequence is CASSAGLGRRSGELFF. Written as DNA, the CDR3 is TGTGCCAGCAGCGCCGGACTAGGGAGGAGGTCCGGGGAGCTGTTTTTT.

The rearrangement uses TRBV5-1 and TRBJ1-2; 7 nucleotides agree with TRBD1. This CDR3 comprises 14 residues. Germline trimming cut 8 bases from V and 0 bases from J; bases unmatched to any gene: 7. The germline V gene encodes CDR1 SGHRS and CDR2 YFSETQ. The CDR3 region has the DNA TGCGCCAGTAGGGCCGGGACAGCTAACTATGGCTACACCTTC. It translates to CASRAGTANYGYTF.

The chain couples TRBV6-2 or TRBV6-3 to TRBJ1-1, with TRBD1 as a possible D gene (6 bases). CDR1 MNHEY and CDR2 SVGEGT come from the germline V gene. V lost 4 bases to trimming and J lost 2 bases, with 14 bases between them. The CDR3 runs to 15 residues. The DNA for the CDR3 is TGTGCCAGCAGTTTGACGCAGGGGCGTAACACTGAAGCTTTCTTT. It is translated as CASSLTQGRNTEAFF.

The chain carries TRBV19 and TRBJ1-1; a possible D gene is TRBD1 (5 bases). Germline V gives CDR1 LNHDA, CDR2 SQIVND (reference sequence). CDR3 length: 15 residues. Between the trimmed V and J ends, which lost 2 bases and 7 bases, there was a span of 17 bases. The CDR3 region is CASSIKVLGQGEAFF. The CDR3 DNA follows: TGTGCCAGTAGTATAAAGGTCTTGGGGCAAGGTGAAGCTTTCTTT.

This chain connects TRBV2 to TRBJ2-4; D not certain. V shed 6 bases and J shed 0 bases, with 15 bases lying between them. The CDR3 loop spans 16 amino acids. The germline V gene encodes CDR1 SNHLY and CDR2 FYNNEI. Written as DNA, the CDR3 is TGTGCCAGCAGGGCCTCGGGCGCCCTAGCCAAAAACATTCAGTACTTC. This sequence encodes CASRASGALAKNIQYF.

There are a few counts of this clone. V is TRBV6-4 and J is TRBJ2-3; no firm D call. Germline-derived CDR1 and CDR2 are MRHNA and SNTAGT. The length of the CDR3 is 15 residues. V was trimmed by 6 bases and J by 4 bases, leaving 17 bases between them. The CDR3 protein is CASSKTSAGADTQYF. The DNA for the CDR3 is TGTGCCAGCAGCAAAACCTCCGCAGGCGCAGATACGCAGTATTTT.

The chain combines TRBV15 with TRBJ2-5; D unclear. Germline V gene data show CDR1 as LNHNV and CDR2 as YYDKDF (reference sequence). The CDR3 extends over 13 amino acids. The ends were cut back, 5 bases at V and 5 bases at J, with 12 bases in the middle. The CDR3 loop is CATSLNFGETQYF. The CDR3 DNA follows: TGTGCCACCAGCCTCAACTTTGGGGAGACCCAGTACTTC.

Written as DNA, the CDR3 is TGTGCCAGCAGTTTATCTTGGCGTGGGTGGTACAATGAGCAGTTCTTC. Protein product: CASSLSWRGWYNEQFF. The chain employs TRBV27 and TRBJ2-1, with unresolved D. Trimming shortened V by 0 bases and J by 4 bases, and 13 bases separated the two germline ends. The CDR3 length is 16 residues. CDR1 is MNHEY, CDR2 SMNVEV, per germline (reference sequence).

V is TRBV5-1 and J is TRBJ2-7; TRBD1 matches at 9 bases. The V gene's germline CDR1 is SGHRS and CDR2 YFSETQ. V shed 4 bases, J shed 0 bases, and the junction held 8 bases outside the gene matches. This CDR3 contains 16 residues. CDR3: CASSPGQGIFSYEQYF. The CDR3 nucleotides read TGCGCCAGCAGCCCCGGACAGGGGATCTTCTCCTACGAGCAGTACTTC.

The chain links TRBV7-2 to TRBJ1-4; D unclear. The CDR3 spans 15 residues. The germline V gene encodes CDR1 SGHTA and CDR2 FQGNSA. With 2 bases removed from V and 8 bases from J, the gap between germline ends came to 15 bases. The CDR3 region has the DNA TGTGCCAGCAGCTTACCCGGCGGCATTCGGGAAAAACTGTTTTTT. Translation: CASSLPGGIREKLFF. The full variable domain, rest sourced from reference TRBV7-2 and TRBJ1-4, is GAGVSQSPSNKVTEKGKDVELRCDPISGHTALYWYRQSLGQGLEFLIYFQGNSAPDKSGLPSDRFSAERTGGSVSTLTIQRTQQEDSAVYLCASSLPGGIREKLFFGSGTQLSVL.

The gene calls are TRBV3-1 (or the pseudogene TRBV3-2) and TRBJ2-3; D is unclear. This CDR3 is 18 amino acids long. Germline V gene sequence: CDR1 LGHDT, CDR2 YNNKEL (reference sequence). Trimming left V 4 bases short and J 4 bases short, with 24 bases between. This CDR3 reads CASSRLAVGGIYPDTQYF. In DNA form, the CDR3 reads TGTGCCAGCAGCCGTCTTGCTGTGGGCGGTATTTATCCAGATACGCAGTATTTT.

J is TRBJ1-1 and V is TRBV6-2 or TRBV6-3; TRBD1 aligns across 7 bases. This CDR3 region has 14 residues. The V segment lost 5 bases and the J segment 5 bases; nucleotides outside the gene matches: 8. From germline, CDR1 is MNHEY and CDR2 SVGEGT. CDR3 loop: CASSASGGRTEAFF. The DNA for the CDR3 is TGTGCCAGCAGTGCTTCAGGGGGACGGACTGAAGCTTTCTTT.

The V and J genes are TRBV5-1 and TRBJ1-1; tentative D call: TRBD1 (5 bases). This CDR3 is 16 amino acids long. The V gene lost 0 bases and the J gene lost 3 bases, with 15 bases spanning the gap. CDR1 is SGHRS, CDR2 YFSETQ, per germline. CDR3 in DNA: TGCGCCAGCAGCTTGGCCGGGCAGGGTACGGACACTGAAGCTTTCTTT. Protein: CASSLAGQGTDTEAFF.

The J gene is TRBJ2-2, the V gene TRBV6-2 or TRBV6-3; the D gene is possibly TRBD2 (7 bases). Looked up from germline, CDR1 is MNHEY and CDR2 is SVGEGT. This CDR3 has 15 residues. V lost 5 bases and J lost 5, with 15 bases in between. The CDR3 region is CASSPSGTSTGELFF. The CDR3 DNA reads as TGTGCCAGCAGTCCCAGCGGGACAAGTACCGGGGAGCTGTTTTTT.

This chain uses TRBV5-1 with TRBJ2-7; no clear D. V lost 1 base and J lost 5, with 10 bases in between. Germline V gene sequence: CDR1 SGHRS, CDR2 YFSETQ. The CDR3 contains 13 residues. The CDR3: CASSLRLGNEQYF. The CDR3 DNA follows: TGCGCCAGCAGCTTGAGATTAGGCAACGAGCAGTACTTC.

The chain recombines TRBV3-1 (or the pseudogene TRBV3-2) with TRBJ2-7; 8 bases align to TRBD1. The CDR3 consists of 13 residues. CDR1 is LGHDT and CDR2 is YNNKEL in the germline V gene (reference sequence). The V gene end was trimmed by 4 bases and the J gene end by 6 bases; junction bases not matched to a gene: 5. The CDR3 region has the DNA TGTGCCAGCAGCCCCAGGGGGCCAGGCGAGCAGTACTTC. Translation gives CASSPRGPGEQYF.

The CDR3 nucleotides are TGCGCCAGCAGCGCTGGGGGGCTCGATGAGCAGTTCTTC. This encodes CASSAGGLDEQFF. This chain links TRBV5-1 with TRBJ2-1; D possibly matches TRBD1 or TRBD2 (6 bases each). The germline CDR1 and CDR2 sequences are SGHRS and YFSETQ. V was shortened by 4 bases and J by 8 bases, with 13 bases between the two germline ends. The CDR3 runs to 13 residues.

This chain connects TRBV5-1 to TRBJ1-1; TRBD1 is a possible D gene (5 bases). CDR3 length: 14 residues. CDR1 and CDR2 from the germline V gene are SGHRS and YFSETQ. V lost 2 bases and J 8 bases, leaving 16 bases between the germline ends. The chain's CDR3 is CASSFQGFWGEAFF. The CDR3 DNA is TGCGCCAGCAGCTTCCAGGGTTTTTGGGGAGAAGCTTTCTTT.

The chain couples TRBV4-3 to TRBJ1-5; D gene uncertain. Germline assignment: CDR1 LGHNA and CDR2 YSLEER. The CDR3 runs 15 residues. V was clipped by 6 bases and J by 1 base, with 13 bases between them. CDR3 protein: CASRSGHTSNQPQHF. The CDR3, as DNA: TGCGCCAGCAGGAGCGGCCACACCAGCAATCAGCCCCAGCATTTT.

The genes are TRBV24-1 and TRBJ2-1; 15 bases are a match to TRBD2. In germline, CDR1 is KGHDR, CDR2 SFDVKD. The CDR3 loop spans 20 amino acids. The V gene end was trimmed by 3 bases and the J gene end by 0 bases; junction bases not matched to a gene: 8. DNA for the CDR3: TGTGCCACCAGTGATAGTGGGACTAGCGGGGGGCCGAGCTCCTACAATGAGCAGTTCTTC. It codes for CATSDSGTSGGPSSYNEQFF.

This chain connects TRBV12-3 or TRBV12-4 to TRBJ2-7; D may be TRBD1 (5 bases). This CDR3 contains 13 residues. Between the trimmed V and J ends, which lost 6 bases and 2 bases, there was a span of 11 bases. The CDR3 DNA follows: TGTGCCAGCAGAGCCGACAGCGCCTACGAGCAGTACTTC. Translated, it gives CASRADSAYEQYF.

J is TRBJ1-2 and V is TRBV28; the match to TRBD1 covers 7 bases. V dropped 5 bases and J dropped 4; count of bases not matched to a gene: 7. The CDR3 runs 14 residues. The germline gives CDR1 MDHEN, CDR2 SYDVKM. The CDR3 loop reads CASSRSGQAYGYTF. The CDR3 DNA is TGTGCCAGCAGTCGAAGCGGACAGGCCTATGGCTACACCTTC.

The V and J genes are TRBV11-3 and TRBJ2-7; possibly TRBD2 for D (7 bases). Germline-derived CDR1 and CDR2 are SGHNT and YENEEA. Deletions cut 4 bases from V and 1 base from J, with 14 bases between. This CDR3 has 15 residues. The CDR3: CASSSRGGASYEQYF. In DNA, the CDR3 is TGTGCCAGCAGCTCGAGAGGGGGGGCTTCCTACGAGCAGTACTTC.

The genes are TRBV5-5 and TRBJ2-3; D is ambiguous. From germline, CDR1 is SGHKS and CDR2 YYEKEE (reference sequence). V was trimmed by 5 bases and J by 2 bases, leaving 15 bases between them. The CDR3 has 15 amino acids. CDR3: CASRVAGLPTDTQYF. The CDR3 bases are TGTGCCAGCAGGGTCGCAGGTTTGCCCACAGATACGCAGTATTTT.

Note on this clone: The sample has other DNA sequences that encode this CDR3 too. The chain recombines TRBV5-1 with TRBJ2-7; D remains ambiguous. The CDR3 sequence is 12 residues long. Germline lookup yields CDR1 SGHRS and CDR2 YFSETQ. V gave up 1 base and J gave up 4 bases, with 6 bases separating them. The CDR3: CASSLLGYEQYF. CDR3 sequence (DNA): TGCGCCAGCAGCTTGTTGGGGTACGAGCAGTACTTC.